This T cell receptor beta chain was captured in a study of T-cell reconstitution after alpha-beta-depleted transplantation in children. Whole-study findings and limits: The high TCRbeta diversity at day 60 in some patients came from surviving recipient T cells and thymic progenitors. Newly made T cells mostly supplied T-cell counts and diversity one year after transplant.

This clonotype was recorded a few times. Its target is unknown. The authors prepared the TCRbeta library with unique molecular identifiers. TCRdb used MiXCR to reprocess the PCR reads, holding one entry per CDR3 protein. Of 350,000 to 500,000 distinct CDR3 sequences listed, around two fifths were seen once; the top ten hold under 35%. CDR3 length: 15 residues. Germline assignment: CDR1 SEHNR and CDR2 FQNEAQ (reference sequence). The V gene lost 5 bases and the J gene lost 7 bases, with 20 bases spanning the gap. J is TRBJ2-5 and V is TRBV7-9; possibly TRBD2 for D (6 bases). The sequence was obtained from a girl aged 2 to 9 with aplastic anemia, due to receive a stem cell transplant. The sequenced sample was PBMCs, obtained before TCRalphabeta/CD19-depleted stem cell transplant. The CDR3 loop is CASSPRGGGSLTQYF. DNA for the CDR3: TGTGCCAGCAGCCCGCGGGGAGGTGGGTCTCTGACCCAGTACTTC.